This T cell receptor (beta chain) came from a study of OX40 agonist ivuxolimab in advanced cancers. For the study at large: Six ivuxolimab dose levels, 0.01 to 10 mg/kg, were given intravenously every 2 weeks.

From germline, CDR1 is SGHAT and CDR2 FQNNGV. The V and J ends lost 3 bases and 10 bases respectively, with 16 bases between them. The CDR3 sequence is 14 residues long. Sequencing was performed with immunoSEQ multiplex PCR; in TCRdb, only in-frame clones are kept and a portion is missing. Found here are some 72,000 clones, less than 95% of them singletons; the top ten hold around 10%. This clone was recorded only once. The antigen remains undetermined. Study observations and caveats: Some nonresponders likewise displayed low normalized T-cell clonal expansion.

The material sequenced was CD4+ or CD8+ T cells sorted from blood, taken in a trial of the OX40 agonist ivuxolimab. The sequence came from an adult with an advanced solid tumor such as melanoma, head and neck, liver or kidney cancer. The V and J genes are TRBV11-2 and TRBJ2-1; TRBD2 might be the D (5 bases). CDR3: CASSFEGGWVEQFF. CDR3 sequence (DNA): TGTGCCAGCAGCTTTGAGGGCGGGTGGGTCGAGCAGTTCTTC.